Each of the 27 T cell receptor beta chains below was sequenced from the same sample in a study of CD8 T cells in Susac syndrome. Reverse transcription of roughly 0.5 to 1 ug RNA was performed with random hexamers. Each CDR3 protein is one row after TCRdb ran MiXCR on the immunoSEQ multiplex PCR reads. Of about 22,000 distinct CDR3 sequences in the sample, more than 85% were seen once. Sequencing was performed on CD8+ T cells from PBMCs. Receptors originate from a human donor in good health.

This sequence joins TRBV12-3 or TRBV12-4 and TRBJ1-1, with D maybe TRBD1 (5 bases). The CDR3 has 15 amino acids. V was trimmed by 5 bases and J by 1 base, leaving 14 bases between them. CDR3 sequence (DNA): TGTGCCAGCAGTCAAGCCAGTGGGGGGAACACTGAAGCTTTCTTT. It codes for CASSQASGGNTEAFF.

This clonotype was detected only a few times. The rearrangement joins TRBV11-3 to TRBJ2-1; D gene unclear. The CDR3 is 12 amino acids. Germline V lookup: CDR1 SGHNT, CDR2 YENEEA. Trimming removed 2 bases from V and 10 bases from J, with 9 bases in between. The CDR3 here is CASSLIPQEQFF. In DNA, the CDR3 is TGTGCCAGCAGCTTAATCCCACAGGAGCAGTTCTTC.

V and J are TRBV7-2 and TRBJ1-5, with D unresolved. Trimming shortened V by 2 bases and J by 7 bases, and 12 bases separated the two germline ends. The CDR3 runs 14 residues. Germline CDR1 SGHTA, CDR2 FQGNSA. CDR3 sequence: CASSLNRVGQPQHF. The CDR3 DNA sequence: TGTGCCAGCAGCTTAAATAGGGTCGGACAGCCCCAGCATTTT. Together with reference TRBV7-2 and TRBJ1-5, the CDR3 gives the full variable domain: GAGVSQSPSNKVTEKGKDVELRCDPISGHTALYWYRQSLGQGLEFLIYFQGNSAPDKSGLPSDRFSAERTGGSVSTLTIQRTQQEDSAVYLCASSLNRVGQPQHFGDGTRLSIL.

In its sample, this clonotype was seen once. The chain joins TRBV6-1 to TRBJ1-2; TRBD1 matches 12 bases. The CDR3 covers 16 residues. Germline CDR1 and CDR2: MNHNS and SASEGT. The junction had 10 bases not matched to a gene; V was cut back by 6 bases and J by 5 bases. For the CDR3, the DNA is TGTGCCAGCAGCATGACGGGACAGGGGGCCTTATATGGCTACACCTTC. Its translation is CASSMTGQGALYGYTF.

This clonotype was observed a single time. The CDR3 here is CASSVDTSSSYEQYF. The CDR3 nucleotides read TGTGCCAGCAGCGTAGATACATCCAGCTCCTACGAGCAGTACTTC. This rearrangement joins TRBV9 to TRBJ2-7; no clear D gene. The V and J ends lost 0 bases and 0 bases respectively, with 10 bases between them. This CDR3 comprises 15 residues. Germline V gives CDR1 SGDLS, CDR2 YYNGEE.

This rearrangement joins TRBV7-9 to TRBJ2-1; D may correspond to TRBD1 or TRBD2 (6 bases each). Trimming left V 1 base short and J 0 bases short, with 7 bases between. The CDR3 is 15 amino acids. CDR1 and CDR2 from the germline V gene are SEHNR and FQNEAQ (reference sequence). CDR3 region: CASSLGGASYNEQFF. The CDR3 nucleotides read TGTGCCAGCAGCTTAGGGGGGGCCTCCTACAATGAGCAGTTCTTC. Full variable domain (rest looked up from reference TRBV7-9 and TRBJ2-1): DTGVSQNPRHKITKRGQNVTFRCDPISEHNRLYWYRQTLGQGPEFLTYFQNEAQLEKSRLLSDRFSAERPKGSFSTLEIQRTEQGDSAMYLCASSLGGASYNEQFFGPGTRLTVL.

This rearrangement joins TRBV5-6 to TRBJ2-5; D gene unclear. From germline, CDR1 is SGHDT and CDR2 YYEEEE. This CDR3 is built from 13 residues. With 5 bases removed from V and 1 base from J, the gap between germline ends came to 9 bases. This CDR3 is CASRRNPQETQYF. For the CDR3, the DNA is TGTGCCAGCAGACGGAATCCCCAAGAGACCCAGTACTTC. Full variable domain (remainder filled in from reference TRBV5-6 and TRBJ2-5): DAGVTQSPTHLIKTRGQQVTLRCSPKSGHDTVSWYQQALGQGPQFIFQYYEEEERQRGNFPDRFSGHQFPNYSSELNVNALLLGDSALYLCASRRNPQETQYFGPGTRLLVL.

This chain links TRBV24-1 with TRBJ2-1; TRBD2 agrees at 10 bases. With V trimmed by 4 bases and J by 10 bases, 3 bases remained unmatched. This CDR3 comprises 13 residues. Germline CDR1 KGHDR, CDR2 SFDVKD. The CDR3: CATSERTSGEQFF. The CDR3 region has the DNA TGTGCCACCAGTGAACGGACTAGCGGAGAGCAGTTCTTC.

This clonotype appeared once. This chain uses TRBV20-1 with TRBJ2-3; D is perhaps TRBD1 or TRBD2 (6 bases each). Trimming shortened V by 1 base and J by 7 bases, and 21 bases separated the two germline ends. Germline lookup yields CDR1 DFQATT and CDR2 SNEGSKA (reference sequence). The CDR3 consists of 16 residues. The CDR3 DNA reads as TGCAGTGCTAGAGTTCTAAAGGGGGGTCCTTCGTATACGCAGTATTTT. The encoded protein is CSARVLKGGPSYTQYF.

This rearrangement joins TRBV6-1 to TRBJ2-5; the match to TRBD1 covers 7 bases. This CDR3 is 13 amino acids long. Trimming at V came to 4 bases and at J to 2 bases, leaving 1 base not matched to a gene. CDR1 MNHNS and CDR2 SASEGT come from the germline V gene. DNA for the CDR3: TGTGCCAGCAGTGGGGGACAGCAAGAGACCCAGTACTTC. It translates to CASSGGQQETQYF.

The CDR3 bases are TGCAGTGCTAGGGACGGGACTAGCGGGGTCTACGAGCAGTACTTC. Protein product: CSARDGTSGVYEQYF. The chain is built from TRBV20-1 and TRBJ2-7; TRBD2 agrees at 13 bases. With V trimmed by 3 bases and J by 3 bases, 5 bases remained unmatched. This CDR3 is built from 15 residues. Germline V lookup: CDR1 DFQATT, CDR2 SNEGSKA (reference sequence).

The chain carries TRBV6-5 and TRBJ1-2, with unresolved D. CDR3 size: 12 residues. The germline V gene encodes CDR1 MNHEY and CDR2 SVGAGI. V lost 5 bases, J lost 8 bases, and 12 bases lay in between. The CDR3: CASSPDRLGYTF. The CDR3 nucleotides are TGTGCCAGCAGTCCCGACCGGTTAGGCTACACCTTC.

The rearrangement links TRBV25-1 to TRBJ1-5; D unresolved. There are 11 residues in the CDR3. V gave up 5 bases and J gave up 15 bases, with 14 bases separating them. Germline V CDR1 and CDR2: MGHDK, SYGVNS. CDR3 nucleotide sequence: TGTGCCAGCAGTAAGGACCTCTTGGTGCATTTT. This encodes CASSKDLLVHF.

In its sample, this clonotype was seen once. This rearrangement joins TRBV10-3 to TRBJ2-7, with TRBD1 identical over 8 bases. CDR3 length equals 16 residues. CDR1 is ENHRY and CDR2 is SYGVKD in the germline V gene. With V trimmed by 2 bases and J by 2 bases, 8 bases remained unmatched. DNA of the CDR3: TGTGCCATCAGTGAGGGGACAGGCGCCGGGGCCTACGAGCAGTACTTC. Translation gives CAISEGTGAGAYEQYF.

The chain recombines TRBV2 with TRBJ2-7; D not certain. Per the germline V gene, CDR1 is SNHLY and CDR2 is FYNNEI. The CDR3 has 11 residues. With 7 bases removed from V and 3 bases from J, the gap between germline ends came to 7 bases. The CDR3 DNA reads TGTGCCAGCATAGCTTTCTACGAGCAGTACTTC. This codes for CASIAFYEQYF. Full variable domain (rest looked up from reference TRBV2 and TRBJ2-7): EPEVTQTPSHQVTQMGQEVILRCVPISNHLYFYWYRQILGQKVEFLVSFYNNEISEKSEIFDDQFSVERPDGSNFTLKIRSTKLEDSAMYFCASIAFYEQYFGPGTRLTVT.

The chain joins TRBV4-3 to TRBJ2-2, with 8 nucleotides matching TRBD2. With 0 bases clipped from V and 4 bases from J, the junction kept 10 bases outside the gene matches. The CDR3 consists of 18 residues. The germline V gene encodes CDR1 LGHNA and CDR2 YSLEER. The chain's CDR3 is CASSQDRSLAGPTGELFF. The CDR3 DNA sequence: TGCGCCAGCAGCCAAGATCGTTCTCTAGCGGGCCCCACCGGGGAGCTGTTTTTT.

V gene TRBV19 combines with J gene TRBJ1-1; the D gene is possibly TRBD1 (5 bases). The CDR3 consists of 13 residues. V lost 5 bases and J lost 5, with 12 bases in between. In germline, CDR1 is LNHDA, CDR2 SQIVND (reference sequence). CDR3 residues: CASSHQGSTEAFF. The CDR3 nucleotides read TGTGCCAGTAGTCACCAGGGTTCAACTGAAGCTTTCTTT. Full variable domain (outside the CDR3, taken from reference TRBV19 and TRBJ1-1): DGGITQSPKYLFRKEGQNVTLSCEQNLNHDAMYWYRQDPGQGLRLIYYSQIVNDFQKGDIAEGYSVSREKKESFPLTVTSAQKNPTAFYLCASSHQGSTEAFFGQGTRLTVV.

Details on this clonotype: At one end, the junction sequence differs from germline, possibly due to a read error. The chain has TRBV7-6 and TRBJ1-1, with TRBD1 identical over 7 bases. Germline CDR1 reads SGHVS; CDR2 reads FNYEAQ. There are 15 residues in the CDR3. The CDR3 spells CASSLRQGVNAEAFF. Here the CDR3 DNA reads TGTGCCAGCAGCTTAAGACAGGGTGTGAACGCTGAAGCTTTCTTT.

The V call is TRBV20-1, the J call TRBJ2-7; no reliable D call. Trimming cost V 3 bases and J 0 bases, with 6 bases left between them. Germline CDR1 and CDR2: DFQATT and SNEGSKA (reference sequence). This CDR3 spans 12 amino acids. The chain's CDR3 is CSASLGSYEQYF. CDR3 nucleotides: TGCAGTGCTAGTCTGGGCTCCTACGAGCAGTACTTC.

CDR3 loop: CASSSGPGGYEQYF. The CDR3 DNA is TGTGCCAGCAGCTCCGGCCCAGGGGGCTACGAGCAGTACTTC. The chain has TRBV11-2 and TRBJ2-7, with 7 bases identical to TRBD1. Germline assignment: CDR1 SGHAT and CDR2 FQNNGV. Trimming took 4 bases from V and 3 from J; bases not matched to a gene: 6. The CDR3 runs 14 residues.

This chain uses TRBV20-1 with TRBJ2-3, with a tentative D call TRBD1 (5 bases). The germline CDR1 and CDR2 sequences are DFQATT and SNEGSKA (reference sequence). Trimming shortened V by 5 bases and J by 6 bases, and 18 bases separated the two germline ends. The CDR3 spans 14 residues. The CDR3 sequence is CSAPAGIRWDTQYF. Here the CDR3 DNA reads TGCAGTGCTCCCGCAGGGATTCGGTGGGATACGCAGTATTTT.

This chain links TRBV11-2 with TRBJ2-7; D is uncertain. This CDR3 is 13 amino acids long. Germline V gene data show CDR1 as SGHAT and CDR2 as FQNNGV. V shed 5 bases and J shed 0 bases, with 8 bases lying between them. CDR3 region: CASSPTGSYEQYF. The CDR3 DNA sequence: TGTGCCAGCAGCCCGACGGGCTCCTACGAGCAGTACTTC.

The chain recombines TRBV13 with TRBJ2-7; tentative D call: TRBD2 (6 bases). The length of the CDR3 is 12 residues. The ends were cut back, 8 bases at V and 0 bases at J, with 8 bases in the middle. Looked up from germline, CDR1 is PRHDT and CDR2 is FYEKMQ (reference sequence). The CDR3 sequence is CASGGSSYEQYF. The CDR3 DNA is TGTGCCAGCGGGGGGTCCTCCTACGAGCAGTACTTC.

V is TRBV27 and J is TRBJ2-3; a weak D match, TRBD2 (6 bases). V lost 5 bases, J lost 5 bases, and 17 bases lay in between. Germline CDR1 MNHEY, CDR2 SMNVEV (reference sequence). The CDR3 has 15 residues. CDR3 DNA: TGTGCCAGCAGTCCGCTGGGCGGGACCGAAGATACGCAGTATTTT. Protein: CASSPLGGTEDTQYF.

The V and J genes are TRBV7-9 and TRBJ1-1, with TRBD1 matching over 7 bases. After removal of 0 bases from V and 4 bases from J, the junction contained 5 bases not matched to a gene. CDR1 is SEHNR, CDR2 FQNEAQ, per germline (reference sequence). The CDR3 sequence is 15 residues long. This CDR3 reads CASSLAPGGFTEAFF. CDR3 nucleotide sequence: TGTGCCAGCAGCTTAGCTCCAGGGGGTTTCACTGAAGCTTTCTTT.

The chain employs TRBV7-2 and TRBJ1-5; TRBD1 might be the D (5 bases). Trimming removed 4 bases at V and 3 bases at J, with 10 bases between. Germline V lookup: CDR1 SGHTA, CDR2 FQGNSA. The CDR3 is 14 amino acids. The DNA for the CDR3 is TGTGCCAGCAGCTCAAGGGGCGTCAATCAGCCCCAGCATTTT. Its protein is CASSSRGVNQPQHF.

The V call is TRBV9, the J call TRBJ1-3; the D is unclear. The V gene's germline CDR1 is SGDLS and CDR2 YYNGEE. The V end lost 3 bases, the J end lost 0 bases, and 7 bases lay between the germline ends. CDR3 length: 14 amino acids. DNA for the CDR3: TGTGCCAGCAGCGAACAGAGCTCTGGAAACACCATATATTTT. This translates into CASSEQSSGNTIYF.